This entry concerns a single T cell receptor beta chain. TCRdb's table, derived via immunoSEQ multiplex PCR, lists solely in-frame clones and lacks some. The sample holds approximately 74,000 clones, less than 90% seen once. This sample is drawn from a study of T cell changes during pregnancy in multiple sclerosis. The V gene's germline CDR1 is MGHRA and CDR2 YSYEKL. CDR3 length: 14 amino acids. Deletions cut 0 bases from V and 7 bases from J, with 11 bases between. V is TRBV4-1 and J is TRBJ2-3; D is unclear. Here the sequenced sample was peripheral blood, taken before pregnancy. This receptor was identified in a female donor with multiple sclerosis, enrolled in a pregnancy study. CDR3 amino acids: CASSQEYRRNTQYF. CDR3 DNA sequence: TGCGCCAGCAGCCAAGAATATCGGCGGAATACGCAGTATTTT.